This T cell receptor beta chain comes out of a study of T-cell memory formation after mild COVID-19. Only a few counts were recorded for this clonotype. J gave up 1 base and V 4 bases, and 5 bases lay outside the gene matches. This CDR3 spans 15 amino acids. The germline CDR1 and CDR2 sequences are PRHDT and FYEKMQ (reference sequence). The TCR alpha and TCR beta cDNA libraries, bearing sample barcodes and UMIs, were generated by 5'RACE using constant-segment primers. TCRdb reprocessed the 5' RACE reads with MiXCR, giving one entry per CDR3 protein. The sample has more than 80,000 distinct CDR3 sequences; 15% to 20% are singletons.

The clonotype was recovered from an adult woman who had mild COVID-19 (a few samples of this study predate the infection). Cell type and time point are not known. The V gene is TRBV13, the J gene TRBJ2-7; 9 bases line up with TRBD1. Sequencing was done on a sample of PBMCs or a T cell subset sorted from them (not recorded which). The CDR3 here is CASSWGGTGSYEQYF. The CDR3, as DNA: TGTGCCAGCAGCTGGGGGGGGACAGGGTCCTACGAGCAGTACTTC. The variable domain in full, with the rest retrieved from reference TRBV13 and TRBJ2-7, is AAGVIQSPRHLIKEKRETATLKCYPIPRHDTVYWYQQGPGQDPQFLISFYEKMQSDKGSIPDRFSAQQFSDYHSELNMSSLELGDSALYFCASSWGGTGSYEQYFGPGTRLTVT.